These T cell receptor beta chains were read from a single sample in a study of long-term antiretroviral therapy in people with HIV. Clones were sequenced by immunoSEQ multiplex PCR, and TCRdb holds only the in-frame ones, with some missing. The top ten hold approximately 19% of the sample, which has some 9,700 clones, approximately 78% seen once. The sample here was unsorted PBMCs, taken 0.7 years after starting antiretroviral therapy. Receptors were obtained from a middle-aged man with HIV. Both conserved end residues are part of each CDR3. The D gene is left open where the match is weak. Clone size is shown for a subset of rows, as once, few, many or a class of expanded clone.

d_gene: TRBD1; abundance: NA; j_gene: TRBJ1-5; v_gene: TRBV27; CDR3nt: TGTGCCAGCAGTTGGCGCCCAGGGGGCTGGGAGACCCAGCATTTT; CDR3aa: CASSWRPGGWETQHF
d_gene: TRBD2; abundance: NA; j_gene: TRBJ2-1; v_gene: TRBV7-6; CDR3nt: TGTGCCAGCAGCCAGCGGGAGAGTTCTTACAATGAGCAGTTCTTC; CDR3aa: CASSQRESSYNEQFF
d_gene: TRBD1; abundance: NA; j_gene: TRBJ1-4; v_gene: TRBV4-1; CDR3nt: TGCGCCTCGAAGGGGGCTGAAAAACTGTTTTTT; CDR3aa: CASKGAEKLFF
d_gene: NA; abundance: NA; j_gene: TRBJ2-7; v_gene: TRBV5-1; CDR3nt: TGCGCCAGCAGCTTGCACGGGAGAGAATACGAGCAGTACTTC; CDR3aa: CASSLHGREYEQYF
d_gene: NA; abundance: NA; j_gene: TRBJ2-2; v_gene: TRBV7-3; CDR3nt: TGTGCCAGCAGCCTAGGAAGGGAGCTGTTTTTT; CDR3aa: CASSLGRELFF
d_gene: TRBD2; abundance: medium-sized; j_gene: TRBJ2-1; v_gene: TRBV27; CDR3nt: TGTGCCAGCAGTTTCCCTAGCGGGAGGTACAATGAGCAGTTCTTC; CDR3aa: CASSFPSGRYNEQFF
d_gene: NA; abundance: NA; j_gene: TRBJ2-1; v_gene: TRBV11-3; CDR3nt: TGTGCCAGCAGCACAGCGGATGAGCAGTTCTTC; CDR3aa: CASSTADEQFF
d_gene: TRBD2; abundance: NA; j_gene: TRBJ2-7; v_gene: TRBV4-3; CDR3nt: TGCGCCAGCAGCCAAGGCCCCATTAGCGGGATCCACGAGCAGTACTTC; CDR3aa: CASSQGPISGIHEQYF
d_gene: TRBD1; abundance: few; j_gene: TRBJ1-2; v_gene: TRBV9; CDR3nt: TGTGCCAGCAGCGTAACGGGACAGGATTATGGCTACACCTTC; CDR3aa: CASSVTGQDYGYTF
d_gene: NA; abundance: NA; j_gene: TRBJ1-4; v_gene: TRBV25-1; CDR3nt: TGTGCCAGCAGTGCCCCGAGGGGACTAGAAGAAAAACTGTTTTTT; CDR3aa: CASSAPRGLEEKLFF
d_gene: NA; abundance: NA; j_gene: TRBJ2-7; v_gene: TRBV19; CDR3nt: TGTGCCAGTAGTATATTGACAGCGAGCTCCTACGAGCAGTACTTC; CDR3aa: CASSILTASSYEQYF
d_gene: TRBD2; abundance: NA; j_gene: TRBJ2-7; v_gene: TRBV4-3; CDR3nt: TGCGCCAGCAGCCCAAGTGGCCTAGCGGGACCCTACGAGCAGTACTTC; CDR3aa: CASSPSGLAGPYEQYF
d_gene: TRBD1; abundance: NA; j_gene: TRBJ2-5; v_gene: TRBV5-1; CDR3nt: TGCGCCAGCAGCCCCGGACAGGTGGGGACAGAGACCCAGTACTTC; CDR3aa: CASSPGQVGTETQYF
d_gene: NA; abundance: NA; j_gene: TRBJ2-3; v_gene: TRBV30; CDR3nt: TGTGCCTGGAGTGCTGGGAACGGGATGGAGACAGATACGCAGTATTTT; CDR3aa: CAWSAGNGMETDTQYF
d_gene: NA; abundance: NA; j_gene: TRBJ2-5; v_gene: TRBV5-1; CDR3nt: TGCGCCAGCAGCTCGGGACTTCAAGAGACCCAGTACTTC; CDR3aa: CASSSGLQETQYF
d_gene: NA; abundance: NA; j_gene: TRBJ2-1; v_gene: TRBV4-3; CDR3nt: TGCGCCAGCAGCCAATATGTAAATGAGCAGTTCTTC; CDR3aa: CASSQYVNEQFF
d_gene: TRBD1; abundance: NA; j_gene: TRBJ1-2; v_gene: TRBV28; CDR3nt: TGTGCCAGCAGCCCCGATAGGCTAGGGGGCGTGGACTATGGCTACACCTTC; CDR3aa: CASSPDRLGGVDYGYTF
d_gene: NA; abundance: once; j_gene: TRBJ2-7; v_gene: TRBV27; CDR3nt: TGTGCCAGCAGTTCGGGCTCCTACGAGCAGTACTTC; CDR3aa: CASSSGSYEQYF
d_gene: NA; abundance: NA; j_gene: TRBJ2-7; v_gene: TRBV5-6; CDR3nt: TGTGCCAGCAGCTTGAGAGGGCCTGGCGCCTACGAGCAGTACTTC; CDR3aa: CASSLRGPGAYEQYF
d_gene: TRBD2; abundance: NA; j_gene: TRBJ2-7; v_gene: TRBV2; CDR3nt: TGTGCCAGCAGTGAAGCTGAAACTAGCGGGAGCTACGAGCAGTACTTC; CDR3aa: CASSEAETSGSYEQYF
d_gene: NA; abundance: NA; j_gene: TRBJ2-2; v_gene: TRBV7-3; CDR3nt: TGTGCCAGCAGCTTAGGGTCCAGGGCAGGCGCCGGGGAGCTGTTTTTT; CDR3aa: CASSLGSRAGAGELFF
d_gene: NA; abundance: NA; j_gene: TRBJ1-4; v_gene: TRBV4-3; CDR3nt: TGCGCCAGCAGCCAAGATGGGGTAGGCGGGGAAAAACTGTTTTTT; CDR3aa: CASSQDGVGGEKLFF
d_gene: NA; abundance: NA; j_gene: TRBJ2-1; v_gene: TRBV18; CDR3nt: TGTGCCAGCTCACCACCGTCCAGGGATCATGAGCAGTTCTTC; CDR3aa: CASSPPSRDHEQFF
d_gene: NA; abundance: NA; j_gene: TRBJ2-2; v_gene: TRBV28; CDR3nt: TGTGCCAGCAGTCCCTCCACAACCCTAGACGCGAACACCGGGGAGCTGTTTTTT; CDR3aa: CASSPSTTLDANTGELFF
d_gene: TRBD1; abundance: NA; j_gene: TRBJ1-1; v_gene: TRBV6-5; CDR3nt: TGTGCCAGCAGTTACGTGACAGGGATCGGGGCAGCTTTCTTT; CDR3aa: CASSYVTGIGAAFF
d_gene: NA; abundance: NA; j_gene: TRBJ2-1; v_gene: TRBV4-3; CDR3nt: TGCGCCAGCAGCCAAGACCTTAGGAGCTACAATGAGCAGTTCTTC; CDR3aa: CASSQDLRSYNEQFF
d_gene: NA; abundance: NA; j_gene: TRBJ2-2; v_gene: TRBV4-3; CDR3nt: TGCGCCAGCAGCCAGCAGATACTGAACACCGGGGAGCTGTTTTTT; CDR3aa: CASSQQILNTGELFF
d_gene: TRBD2; abundance: NA; j_gene: TRBJ2-1; v_gene: TRBV5-5; CDR3nt: TGTGCCAGCAGCACGACTAGCGGGAGCACCTACAATGAGCAGTTCTTC; CDR3aa: CASSTTSGSTYNEQFF
d_gene: TRBD1; abundance: few; j_gene: TRBJ1-5; v_gene: TRBV27; CDR3nt: TGTGCCAGCAGGACAGGGTTCGATCAGCCCCAGCATTTT; CDR3aa: CASRTGFDQPQHF
d_gene: NA; abundance: NA; j_gene: TRBJ2-7; v_gene: TRBV11-2; CDR3nt: TGTGCCAGCAGCTTAGTCCTTCTAGCGACCTACGAGCAGTACTTC; CDR3aa: CASSLVLLATYEQYF
d_gene: NA; abundance: NA; j_gene: TRBJ2-6; v_gene: TRBV7-9; CDR3nt: TGTGCCAGCAGCTTAGCGCATTCACCGGGGAGAGGGGCCAACGTCCTGACTTTC; CDR3aa: CASSLAHSPGRGANVLTF
d_gene: NA; abundance: NA; j_gene: TRBJ1-1; v_gene: TRBV23-1; CDR3nt: TGCGCCAGCACCCGAGCTCCACAGAACACTGAAGCTTTCTTT; CDR3aa: CASTRAPQNTEAFF
d_gene: NA; abundance: NA; j_gene: TRBJ2-2; v_gene: TRBV5-1; CDR3nt: TGCGCCAGCAGCAGCCCCTCTAGAGTTCGCACCGGGGAGCTGTTTTTT; CDR3aa: CASSSPSRVRTGELFF